Below are 18 T cell receptor beta chains sequenced from a single sample in a study of T-cell memory formation after mild COVID-19. TCRdb itself ran the 5' RACE reads through MiXCR, one entry per CDR3 protein. The repertoire consists of approximately 350,000 distinct CDR3 sequences, with 28% occurring once and the leading ten covering roughly 14%. Sequencing was performed on PBMCs or a T cell subset sorted from them (not recorded which). Source of these receptors: an adult woman who had mild COVID-19 (a few samples of this study predate the infection). Cell type and time point are not known.

V gene TRBV20-1 combines with J gene TRBJ2-1; TRBD2 matches 10 bases. V trimming: 6 bases; J trimming: 3 bases; junction bases outside the gene matches: 8. The CDR3 is 15 amino acids. From germline, CDR1 is DFQATT and CDR2 SNEGSKA (reference sequence). The CDR3 loop reads CSAIPGTSVYNEQFF. In DNA, the CDR3 is TGCAGTGCGATCCCCGGGACTAGCGTCTACAATGAGCAGTTCTTC.

This clonotype was counted only a few times. The J gene is TRBJ2-3, the V gene TRBV7-8; tentatively, D is TRBD1 or TRBD2 (6 bases each). This CDR3 contains 13 residues. Germline V CDR1 and CDR2: SGHVS, FQNEAQ. V gave up 1 base and J gave up 6 bases, with 8 bases separating them. The CDR3 sequence: CASSLVGGDTQYF. In DNA, the CDR3 is TGTGCCAGCAGCTTAGTGGGGGGCGATACGCAGTATTTT. The full variable domain, completed using reference TRBV7-8 and TRBJ2-3, is GAGVSQSPRYKVAKRGQDVALRCDPISGHVSLFWYQQALGQGPEFLTYFQNEAQLDKSGLPSDRFFAERPEGSVSTLKIQRTQQEDSAVYLCASSLVGGDTQYFGPGTRLTVL.

This clonotype was picked up a small number of times. The genes are TRBV20-1 and TRBJ1-1, with D perhaps matching TRBD1 (5 bases). Germline CDR1 reads DFQATT; CDR2 reads SNEGSKA (reference sequence). Deletions cut 0 bases from V and 10 bases from J, with 30 bases between. CDR3 length equals 18 residues. As DNA, the CDR3 is TGCAGTGCTAGAGATCGGTGGTTCCCGAGGAGGGACCCACTCGGAGCTTTCTTT. It specifies CSARDRWFPRRDPLGAFF.

This sequence joins TRBV4-1 and TRBJ1-6, with a tentative D call TRBD1 (5 bases). The CDR3 runs 15 residues. The germline V and J ends were trimmed by 4 bases and 9 bases, with 16 bases remaining between them. Looked up from germline, CDR1 is MGHRA and CDR2 is YSYEKL. In DNA form, the CDR3 reads TGCGCCAGCAGCCCGTCCCGGGGGTCTGGTTCACCCCTCCACTTT. Encoded protein: CASSPSRGSGSPLHF.

V usage is TRBV7-9 and J usage is TRBJ1-1; D perhaps matches TRBD1 (5 bases). V was clipped by 2 bases and J by 0 bases, with 10 bases between them. The CDR3 loop spans 15 amino acids. Per the germline V gene, CDR1 is SEHNR and CDR2 is FQNEAQ (reference sequence). The CDR3 here is CASSLRRGMNTEAFF. CDR3 DNA: TGTGCCAGCAGCTTAAGGAGGGGAATGAACACTGAAGCTTTCTTT.

The V and J genes are TRBV5-4 and TRBJ1-1; 12 nucleotides agree with TRBD1. This CDR3 has 14 residues. V shed 4 bases, J shed 11 bases, and the junction held 9 bases outside the gene matches. Germline V CDR1 and CDR2: SGHNT, YYREEE (reference sequence). The CDR3 spells CASSMGQGAFEAFF. The DNA of the CDR3 is TGTGCCAGCAGCATGGGACAGGGGGCCTTTGAGGCTTTCTTT.

The V call is TRBV7-2, the J call TRBJ2-1; 12 bases agree with TRBD2. Trimming took 5 bases from V and 9 from J; bases not matched to a gene: 11. CDR3 length equals 16 residues. Germline V lookup: CDR1 SGHTA, CDR2 FQGNSA. CDR3 DNA: TGTGCCAGCAGCCCATCTAGCGGGAGGGCCATGGGTGAGCAGTTCTTC. It specifies CASSPSSGRAMGEQFF.

The genes are TRBV7-2 and TRBJ2-4, with 8 positions matching TRBD1. The CDR3 spans 16 residues. The V segment lost 0 bases and the J segment 5 bases; nucleotides outside the gene matches: 6. The germline CDR1 and CDR2 sequences are SGHTA and FQGNSA. This chain's CDR3 is CASSLAYSTGENIQYF. The CDR3 DNA reads TGTGCCAGCAGCTTAGCCTACTCGACAGGGGAAAACATTCAGTACTTC.

The CDR3 DNA reads as TGTGCCAGCACCAATAAGCTGCTAGCGGGGGGGCAACGCCAAGAGACCCAGTACTTC. This sequence encodes CASTNKLLAGGQRQETQYF. The chain is built from TRBV7-6 and TRBJ2-5; 12 bases line up with TRBD2. Per the germline V gene, CDR1 is SGHVS and CDR2 is FNYEAQ. The CDR3 sequence is 19 residues long. V gave up 7 bases and J gave up 1 base; unmatched junction bases: 16. The full variable domain, its missing parts supplied by reference TRBV7-6 and TRBJ2-5, is GAGVSQSPRYKVTKRGQDVALRCDPISGHVSLYWYRQALGQGPEFLTYFNYEAQQDKSGLPNDRFSAERPEGSISTLTIQRTEQRDSAMYRCASTNKLLAGGQRQETQYFGPGTRLLVL.

The sample holds a few counts of this clonotype. V is TRBV27 and J is TRBJ1-5; no clear D. Germline-derived CDR1 and CDR2 are MNHEY and SMNVEV (reference sequence). Deletions cut 7 bases from V and 0 bases from J, with 13 bases between. The CDR3 is 15 residues long. Here the CDR3 DNA reads TGTGCCAGCAAGGAGGACCAGATTAGCAATCAGCCCCAGCATTTT. Translation: CASKEDQISNQPQHF.

This chain uses TRBV6-5 with TRBJ1-1; unclear D gene. Looked up from germline, CDR1 is MNHEY and CDR2 is SVGAGI. Trimming took 8 bases from V and 5 from J, leaving 12 bases between them. The CDR3 sequence is 12 residues long. The CDR3 here is CASHGVGTEAFF. CDR3 sequence (DNA): TGTGCCAGCCACGGGGTCGGGACTGAAGCTTTCTTT.

The V and J genes are TRBV3-1 and TRBJ2-7, with 7 bases fitting TRBD1. This CDR3 contains 15 residues. V lost 5 bases, J lost 2 bases, and 9 bases stayed unmatched. CDR1 and CDR2 from the germline V gene are LGHDT and YNNKEL (reference sequence). The CDR3 DNA sequence: TGTGCCAGCAGCTATGGGACAGCTTATACCTACGAGCAGTACTTC. Amino acid sequence: CASSYGTAYTYEQYF.

This clonotype has a handful of counts. This chain joins TRBV20-1 and TRBJ2-5; possibly TRBD2 for D (5 bases). V lost 2 bases and J 2 bases, leaving 6 bases between the germline ends. The CDR3 consists of 12 residues. The germline CDR1 and CDR2 sequences are DFQATT and SNEGSKA (reference sequence). CDR3 nucleotides: TGCAGTGCTAGAAGAGGGCAAGAGACCCAGTACTTC. It translates to CSARRGQETQYF.

A few counts support this clonotype. The chain combines TRBV28 with TRBJ2-7; D perhaps matches TRBD1 (6 bases). This CDR3 spans 13 amino acids. V lost 6 bases and J lost 7, with 16 bases in between. CDR1 MDHEN and CDR2 SYDVKM come from the germline V gene. CDR3 nucleotide sequence: TGTGCCAGCAGCTTTAGACAGGAGATGGAGCAGTACTTC. Translation: CASSFRQEMEQYF.

CDR3 nucleotide sequence: TGTGCCAGCAGCTTAGGGGGTTATGGTGGCGGGAGGGCCTACGAGCAGTACTTC. Translated, it gives CASSLGGYGGGRAYEQYF. The genes are TRBV7-8 and TRBJ2-7, with 9 bases identical to TRBD2. Unmatched junction bases numbered 12, after V lost 1 base and J lost 2 bases. The CDR3 has 18 residues. Germline CDR1 is SGHVS and CDR2 is FQNEAQ. Complete variable domain (other parts from reference TRBV7-8 and TRBJ2-7): GAGVSQSPRYKVAKRGQDVALRCDPISGHVSLFWYQQALGQGPEFLTYFQNEAQLDKSGLPSDRFFAERPEGSVSTLKIQRTQQEDSAVYLCASSLGGYGGGRAYEQYFGPGTRLTVT.

The V and J genes are TRBV6-5 and TRBJ1-1; D possibly corresponds to TRBD1 (6 bases). The germline gives CDR1 MNHEY, CDR2 SVGAGI. Trimming left V 6 bases short and J 3 bases short, with 17 bases between. The CDR3 has 15 amino acids. The CDR3 loop reads CASRPTGPGDTEAFF. CDR3 sequence (DNA): TGTGCCAGCAGGCCGACAGGTCCGGGGGACACTGAAGCTTTCTTT.

This clonotype was detected only a few times. The chain employs TRBV5-1 and TRBJ2-2; the D is unclear. The V and J ends lost 5 bases and 2 bases respectively, with 13 bases between them. Germline CDR1 and CDR2: SGHRS and YFSETQ. CDR3 length: 15 residues. The CDR3 DNA sequence: TGCGCCAGCAGACCAGCGCTGACTAACACCGGGGAGCTGTTTTTT. Translation gives CASRPALTNTGELFF.

The V and J genes are TRBV7-6 and TRBJ2-1, with no clear D. The CDR3 length is 14 residues. With 1 base removed from V and 6 bases from J, the gap between germline ends came to 10 bases. The V gene's germline CDR1 is SGHVS and CDR2 FNYEAQ. The CDR3 loop is CASSLGGSGNEQFF. CDR3 nucleotides: TGTGCCAGCAGCTTAGGAGGTTCTGGCAATGAGCAGTTCTTC. Using reference TRBV7-6 and TRBJ2-1 for the parts outside the CDR3, the full variable domain is GAGVSQSPRYKVTKRGQDVALRCDPISGHVSLYWYRQALGQGPEFLTYFNYEAQQDKSGLPNDRFSAERPEGSISTLTIQRTEQRDSAMYRCASSLGGSGNEQFFGPGTRLTVL.